The source of this T cell receptor beta chain is a study of cytomegalovirus exposure and HLA in healthy donors. Regarding the study as a whole: The HLA-A and HLA-B alleles of most subjects were reportedly predicted accurately from TCR beta sequences. Among donors in an Asian-associated ancestry cluster, a later analysis reportedly found fewer N-insertions than the approximately 700-donor mean.

The CDR3 spans 15 residues. The germline CDR1 and CDR2 sequences are MGHRA and YSYEKL. The V and J ends lost 0 bases and 3 bases respectively, with 10 bases between them. Primers: 60 Vbeta forward and 13 Jbeta reverse. Here immunoSEQ multiplex PCR was the method, and the copy in TCRdb shows in-frame clones only, minus some. The data hold roughly 110,000 clones, with about three quarters observed a single time. About this clone: No antigen is known for it.

The sequence came from a young man in good health and CMV-seronegative. Sequencing was performed on PBMCs. The chain links TRBV4-1 to TRBJ2-3; no clear D gene. The CDR3 spells CASSQDAGFTDTQYF. CDR3 in DNA: TGCGCCAGCAGCCAAGACGCAGGATTTACAGATACGCAGTATTTT.